This T cell receptor beta chain was profiled in a study of OX40 agonist ivuxolimab in advanced cancers. Broader study findings: On average, CD8+ T cells had more expanded clones than CD4+.

In germline, CDR1 is MGHRA, CDR2 YSYEKL. V lost 1 base to trimming and J lost 3 bases, with 14 bases between them. This CDR3 comprises 16 residues. This clone was seen only once. Its antigen is as yet unknown. Method: immunoSEQ multiplex PCR; TCRdb's copy keeps in-frame clones and lacks some. The table shows tens of thousands of clones, with roughly four fifths occurring only once. Material: CD4+ or CD8+ T cells sorted from blood, obtained in a trial of the OX40 agonist ivuxolimab. This TCR was recovered from an adult with an advanced solid tumor such as melanoma, head and neck, liver or kidney cancer. The rearrangement links TRBV4-1 to TRBJ2-3; D is unclear. CDR3 protein: CASSQVDMGFTDTQYF. For the CDR3, the DNA is TGCGCCAGCAGCCAAGTTGATATGGGCTTTACAGATACGCAGTATTTT.